This is a list of T cell receptor beta chains from one sample in a study of STAT3 mutations in large granular lymphocyte leukemia. Only in-frame clones appear in the TCRdb table, and some are missing; sequencing was by immunoSEQ multiplex PCR. This sample yields 20,000 to 30,000 clones, of which about 94% are seen a single time; more than 6% belongs to the top ten. What was sequenced was peripheral blood mononuclear cells. The receptor set was obtained from a man aged 35-49 years with T-cell large granular lymphocyte leukemia. Some clones in this sample may be carry-over from other donors' samples. CDR3s include the opening cysteine and the closing phenylalanine or tryptophan. Fields, in order: D gene, V gene, clone size, J gene, CDR3 DNA, CDR3 protein. D genes are given only for firm matches. Clone size is given for some rows only: seen once, a few or many times, or a class if the clone is expanded.

.	TRBV19	.	TRBJ1-5	TGTGCCAGTAGTATGGGGAACAGAAATCAGCCCCAGCATTTT	CASSMGNRNQPQHF
.	TRBV10-3	.	TRBJ1-1	TGTGCCATCAGTGAGCGGGGACAGAACACTGAAGCTTTCTTT	CAISERGQNTEAFF
.	TRBV5-6	.	TRBJ2-7	TGTGCCAGCAGCTTGGCGCTAAGCTCCTACGAGCAGTACTTC	CASSLALSSYEQYF
TRBD1	TRBV10-3	.	TRBJ1-2	TGTGCCATCAAGGGGGACAGGGACGGAGGCTACACCTTC	CAIKGDRDGGYTF
TRBD2	TRBV4-2	.	TRBJ2-5	TGTGCCAGCAGCCCGATCATAGCGGGGTACCAAGAGACCCAGTACTTC	CASSPIIAGYQETQYF
.	TRBV7-8	.	TRBJ2-7	TGTGCCAGCAGCTTAGCGCGCAAAATCAACGAGCAGTACTTC	CASSLARKINEQYF
.	TRBV7-2	.	TRBJ1-4	TGTGCCAGCAGCGCCGGAGCAACTAATGAAAAACTGTTTTTT	CASSAGATNEKLFF
.	TRBV19	few	TRBJ1-2	TGTGCCAGTCAACTTCAGTCGTATGGCTACACCTTC	CASQLQSYGYTF
TRBD2	TRBV4-3	.	TRBJ2-5	TGCGCCAGCAGCCAAGTTTTAGCGGGGATCCAAGAGACCCAGTACTTC	CASSQVLAGIQETQYF
.	TRBV9	once	TRBJ1-6	TGTGCCAGCAGCGTATCGGAGGGGAGGGCCTCACCCCTCCACTTT	CASSVSEGRASPLHF
TRBD2	TRBV9	.	TRBJ2-3	TGTGCCAGCAGCGCCCTTTGGAGCGGGGGTGAGAGCACAGATACGCAGTATTTT	CASSALWSGGESTDTQYF
TRBD1	TRBV9	.	TRBJ2-7	TGTGCCAGCAGCGTAACGACAGGGGGCGAGCAGTACTTC	CASSVTTGGEQYF
.	TRBV6-1	.	TRBJ1-2	TGTGCCAGCACCCGGGACACCTATGGCTACACCTTC	CASTRDTYGYTF
.	TRBV6-1	.	TRBJ1-2	TGTGCCAGCAGTGAAGGGGGCGCGGTAAACTATGGCTACACCTTC	CASSEGGAVNYGYTF
.	TRBV9	.	TRBJ2-3	TGTGCCAGCAGCGTAGCGCAACGGTACACAGATACGCAGTATTTT	CASSVAQRYTDTQYF